The entry below gives a single T cell receptor beta chain sequence along with its context. Its antigen is undetermined. The entry originates in a study of cytotoxic CD8 clonotypes in ibrutinib-treated CLL. Study-level background: Across the patients, roughly 10 were relapsed/refractory, over 14 treatment-naive and some 17 IGHV unmutated. Study results and caveats: Public clonotypes were seen rarely and were contracted or stable on treatment.

Assay: immunoSEQ multiplex PCR; the TCRdb copy retains only in-frame clones and omits some. This table holds 300,000 or so clones, 67% found once. Trimming removed 5 bases at V and 1 base at J, with 11 bases between. CDR3 size: 14 residues. Germline V CDR1 and CDR2: SGHVS, FNYEAQ. The origin of this receptor is a human donor with chronic lymphocytic leukemia. The V call is TRBV7-6, the J call TRBJ2-5, with D unclear. The sample in question was PBMCs, obtained after 36 months of ibrutinib treatment. The CDR3 bases are TGTGCCAGCAGCCGCCGTACATTCCAAGAGACCCAGTACTTC. It codes for CASSRRTFQETQYF. Full variable domain (remainder filled in from reference TRBV7-6 and TRBJ2-5): GAGVSQSPRYKVTKRGQDVALRCDPISGHVSLYWYRQALGQGPEFLTYFNYEAQQDKSGLPNDRFSAERPEGSISTLTIQRTEQRDSAMYRCASSRRTFQETQYFGPGTRLLVL.